This TCR beta chain emerged from a study of blood T cell repertoires in COVID-19. Study-level information: Sites in the United States, Italy and Spain provided acute and convalescent COVID-19 samples. The cDNA or gDNA used as material had been derived from T cells, B-cell-depleted T cells, or PBMCs.

Per the study methods: Estimation of nucleated cell counts was performed using reference gene primer amplification. The method was immunoSEQ multiplex PCR; TCRdb's version includes in-frame clones alone and lacks a portion of them. V, J and clone size are taken as reported in that table, and D and trimming were inferred from the DNA itself. The sample carries around 370,000 clones, around 90% recorded once. The specimen was peripheral blood. The clonotype originates from a man between 18 and 35 years old with active or convalescent COVID-19.

The CDR3 spells CASSPRAGNYEQYF. The CDR3 nucleotides read TGTGCCAGCAGCCCCCGAGCGGGAAACTACGAGCAGTACTTC. The chain combines TRBV7-3 with TRBJ2-7, with TRBD2 identical over 7 bases. The CDR3 is 14 residues long. CDR1 SGHTA and CDR2 FQGTGA come from the germline V gene. Trimming took 5 bases from V and 3 from J; bases not matched to a gene: 7.